Sequencing of this T cell receptor (beta chain) was carried out in a study of blood T cell repertoires in COVID-19. This clone was counted a single time. Sequenced by immunoSEQ multiplex PCR; TCRdb stores in-frame clones only, minus some. The repertoire holds around 180,000 clones, with over 65% as singletons. Sequencing was performed on peripheral blood. The TCR originated in a woman at least 80 years old with acute or convalescent COVID-19.

The CDR3 sequence: CASSPQGFGGNTIYF. CDR3 DNA sequence: TGTGCCAGCAGTCCTCAGGGGTTCGGTGGAAACACCATATATTTT. This chain uses TRBV6-5 with TRBJ1-3; D perhaps matches TRBD1 (6 bases). Germline V gene sequence: CDR1 MNHEY, CDR2 SVGAGI. Trimming took off 5 bases at V and 3 bases at J, with 14 bases between the two ends. The CDR3 spans 15 residues.